The present entry profiles one TCR beta chain with its context. The antigen is unknown. CDR1 SGHRS and CDR2 YFSETQ come from the germline V gene. The CDR3 is 19 amino acids. V was clipped by 4 bases and J by 6 bases, with 32 bases between them. Method: immunoSEQ multiplex PCR; TCRdb's copy keeps in-frame clones and lacks some. The sample lists about 84,000 clones, 89% occurring once. This record belongs to a study of PD-1 blockade in classical Hodgkin lymphoma. Study observations and caveats: The diversity seen at baseline in complete responders resembled that of newly diagnosed patients. Newly diagnosed patients were said to have less baseline TCR diversity than healthy donors did. CD8+ TCR diversity did not rise significantly by C4D1, unlike CD4+.

Autologous stem cell transplantation was followed by relapse in every patient, and brentuximab vedotin exposure varied. This TCR was recovered from a human donor with classical Hodgkin lymphoma. The chain joins TRBV5-1 to TRBJ2-7; D possibly corresponds to TRBD2 (7 bases). This specimen was peripheral blood mononuclear cells (PBMCs), taken at baseline. The CDR3 nucleotides are TGCGCCAGCAGCCCTAAGGGTCCGGGGGGACCGGGACATCATCCCGAGCAGTACTTC. Its protein product is CASSPKGPGGPGHHPEQYF.